This T cell receptor (beta chain) appears in the sequencing data of a study of tumor-infiltrating lymphocytes in localized non-small cell lung cancer. Background on the study: Patients included smokers and never-smokers with various histologies, some sampled after neoadjuvant chemotherapy.

General study points: Each assay used a separate piece of the same tissue. No T-cell fraction difference was seen between IM1 and IM2 tumors. TCRbeta sequencing showed higher T cell infiltration in tumors than uninvolved lung.

Germline CDR1 is SGHTA and CDR2 is FQGNSA. This CDR3 spans 16 amino acids. The trim removed 5 bases at V and 4 bases at J, leaving 11 bases unmatched. In the case of this clone: The antigen is unknown.

Profiling relied on immunoSEQ multiplex PCR, and the TCRdb table lists in-frame clones only, not all of them. The profile covers around 12,000 clones, with 70% to 85% appearing a single time and 12% taken by the ten largest. The sequenced material came from uninvolved lung tissue not adjacent to the tumor. This clonotype was sampled from a human donor with non-small cell lung cancer. The rearrangement uses TRBV7-2 and TRBJ2-3; the match to TRBD1 covers 8 bases. The CDR3 here is CASSETGAVRADTQYF. DNA of the CDR3: TGTGCCAGCAGCGAGACAGGGGCTGTTCGCGCAGATACGCAGTATTTT.